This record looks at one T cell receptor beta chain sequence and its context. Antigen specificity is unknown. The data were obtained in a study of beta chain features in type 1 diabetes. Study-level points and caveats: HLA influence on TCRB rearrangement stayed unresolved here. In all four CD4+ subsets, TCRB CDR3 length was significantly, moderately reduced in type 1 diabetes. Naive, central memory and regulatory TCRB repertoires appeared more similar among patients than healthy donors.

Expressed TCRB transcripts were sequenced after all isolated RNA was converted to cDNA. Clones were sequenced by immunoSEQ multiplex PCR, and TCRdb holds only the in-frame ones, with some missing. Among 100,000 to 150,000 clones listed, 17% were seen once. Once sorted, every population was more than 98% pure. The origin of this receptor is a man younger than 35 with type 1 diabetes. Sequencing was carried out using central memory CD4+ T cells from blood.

CDR3 nucleotides: TGTGCCAGCAGCTTAGGGTGGGGGGAAACTGAAGCTTTCTTT. Its protein product is CASSLGWGETEAFF. The rearrangement joins TRBV13 to TRBJ1-1, with D perhaps matching TRBD1 (5 bases). Germline CDR1 and CDR2: PRHDT and FYEKMQ (reference sequence). The CDR3 totals 14 residues. With 0 bases removed from V and 5 bases from J, the gap between germline ends came to 10 bases.